These 27 T cell receptor beta chains originate from one sample sequenced in a study of CD8 T cells in Susac syndrome. RNA, at about 0.45 to 1 ug, was reverse transcribed with random hexamers. TCRdb redid the calling of the immunoSEQ multiplex PCR reads with MiXCR, one entry per CDR3 protein. The data hold about 280,000 distinct CDR3 sequences, with 70% to 90% observed a single time. Input material: CD8+ T cells from PBMCs. The origin of the receptors is a human donor with multiple sclerosis.

This chain joins TRBV5-1 and TRBJ2-3; 8 nucleotides align to TRBD2. Germline trimming cut 4 bases from V and 3 bases from J; bases unmatched to any gene: 10. The germline CDR1 and CDR2 sequences are SGHRS and YFSETQ. This CDR3 has 16 residues. The CDR3 sequence: CASSTSEAGATDTQYF. In DNA, the CDR3 is TGCGCCAGCAGCACGAGCGAAGCGGGAGCAACAGATACGCAGTATTTT. Full variable domain (remainder filled in from reference TRBV5-1 and TRBJ2-3): KAGVTQTPRYLIKTRGQQVTLSCSPISGHRSVSWYQQTPGQGLQFLFEYFSETQRNKGNFPGRFSGRQFSNSRSEMNVSTLELGDSALYLCASSTSEAGATDTQYFGPGTRLTVL.

The chain uses TRBV15 and TRBJ1-2; D not resolved. CDR3 length equals 11 residues. CDR1 LNHNV and CDR2 YYDKDF come from the germline V gene (reference sequence). V gave up 5 bases and J gave up 4 bases, with 5 bases separating them. The DNA of the CDR3 is TGTGCCACCAGCGGTAGCTATGGCTACACCTTC. It encodes CATSGSYGYTF.

The CDR3 nucleotides read TGCAGCGTCACCGGGACAGCTAACACCGGGGAGCTGTTTTTT. Its translation is CSVTGTANTGELFF. V and J are TRBV29-1 and TRBJ2-2; 7 bases fit TRBD1. The CDR3 is made up of 14 amino acids. Unmatched junction bases numbered 6, after V lost 6 bases and J lost 2 bases. The germline CDR1 and CDR2 sequences are SQVTM and ANQGSEA.

The chain joins TRBV29-1 to TRBJ1-2, with D possibly matching TRBD1 (6 bases). The CDR3 is 14 amino acids. From germline, CDR1 is SQVTM and CDR2 ANQGSEA. Trimming cost V 4 bases and J 6 bases, with 18 bases left between them. The CDR3 protein is CSVVFFGQGNGYTF. CDR3 nucleotide sequence: TGCAGCGTTGTGTTTTTCGGGCAGGGGAATGGCTACACCTTC.

The genes are TRBV5-8 and TRBJ1-5, with D possibly being TRBD1 (5 bases). Germline loops: CDR1 SGHTS, CDR2 YDEGEE. Trimming removed 0 bases at V and 4 bases at J, with 11 bases between. This CDR3 has 15 amino acids. This CDR3 reads CASSLGTTGNQPQHF. CDR3 bases: TGTGCCAGCAGCTTGGGGACAACGGGGAATCAGCCCCAGCATTTT.

The chain recombines TRBV7-9 with TRBJ1-2, with D unresolved. V was shortened by 5 bases and J by 1 base, with 11 bases between the two germline ends. Germline CDR1 is SEHNR and CDR2 is FQNEAQ (reference sequence). The CDR3 covers 14 residues. The CDR3 nucleotides are TGTGCCAGCAGCCTAGAAGGGTTTAACTATGGCTACACCTTC. This gives the protein CASSLEGFNYGYTF.

The table lists this clonotype with a count of one. In DNA, the CDR3 is TGTGCCTGGAGTGGAGAGTTCTCTGGAAACACCATATATTTT. It codes for CAWSGEFSGNTIYF. This chain links TRBV30 with TRBJ1-3, with unresolved D. The CDR3 consists of 14 residues. The V gene's germline CDR1 is GTSNPN and CDR2 SVGIG (reference sequence). V was pared by 1 base and J by 0 bases, with 7 bases between. Combining the CDR3 with reference TRBV30 and TRBJ1-3 gives the whole variable domain SQTIHQWPATLVQPVGSPLSLECTVEGTSNPNLYWYRQAAGRGLQLLFYSVGIGQISSEVPQNLSASRPQDRQFILSSKKLLLSDSGFYLCAWSGEFSGNTIYFGEGSWLTVV.

The V call is TRBV27, the J call TRBJ2-7; tentative D call: TRBD2 (6 bases). The germline gives CDR1 MNHEY, CDR2 SMNVEV (reference sequence). This CDR3 has 14 amino acids. V gave up 1 base and J gave up 0 bases, with 7 bases separating them. CDR3 protein: CASSLYGSSYEQYF. The CDR3 DNA is TGTGCCAGCAGTTTATACGGGAGCTCCTACGAGCAGTACTTC.

Concerning this clonotype: The CDR3 carries no conserved terminal phenylalanine or tryptophan, so it likely arises from a read error. The rearrangement uses TRBV30 and TRBJ1-2, with D maybe TRBD1 (6 bases). V lost 5 bases and J lost 4, with 20 bases in between. Germline V CDR1 and CDR2: GTSNPN, SVGIG (reference sequence). This CDR3 is 15 amino acids long. The CDR3 DNA is TGTGCCTGGTTCTCTCCAGGGGAGAGGAGCTATGGCTACACCCTC. The encoded protein is CAWFSPGERSYGYTL.

The chain couples TRBV24-1 to TRBJ2-5; 9 bases are shared with TRBD2. The CDR3 is 14 residues long. V trimming: 4 bases; J trimming: 5 bases; junction bases outside the gene matches: 4. Germline values: CDR1 KGHDR, CDR2 SFDVKD. CDR3 loop: CATSETSGGETQYF. DNA of the CDR3: TGTGCCACCAGTGAGACTAGCGGAGGCGAGACCCAGTACTTC.

This clonotype was counted a few times. The V and J genes are TRBV5-4 and TRBJ2-1, with D unclear. Deletions cut 1 base from V and 13 bases from J, with 9 bases between. Per the germline V gene, CDR1 is SGHNT and CDR2 is YYREEE (reference sequence). The CDR3 sequence is 11 residues long. The CDR3: CASSLLGSQFF. CDR3 nucleotide sequence: TGTGCCAGCAGCTTGTTGGGCAGTCAGTTCTTC. The full variable domain, its missing parts supplied by reference TRBV5-4 and TRBJ2-1, is ETGVTQSPTHLIKTRGQQVTLRCSSQSGHNTVSWYQQALGQGPQFIFQYYREEENGRGNFPPRFSGLQFPNYSSELNVNALELDDSALYLCASSLLGSQFFGPGTRLTVL.

The chain uses TRBV19 and TRBJ2-1; 9 bases map to TRBD2. V was pared by 5 bases and J by 13 bases, with 9 bases of the junction left unmatched. The CDR3 runs to 13 residues. Germline CDR1 is LNHDA and CDR2 is SQIVND (reference sequence). In nucleotides, the CDR3 is TGTGCCAGTAGTCACCGACTAGCGGAATATCAGTTCTTC. Its translation is CASSHRLAEYQFF.

The chain carries TRBV10-3 and TRBJ1-1; a possible D gene is TRBD1 (6 bases). This CDR3 region has 11 residues. Trimming stripped 7 bases from V and 11 bases from J, with 14 bases between. CDR1 is ENHRY and CDR2 is SYGVKD in the germline V gene. The CDR3 loop is CAIKGNRDAFF. Here the CDR3 DNA reads TGTGCCATCAAGGGGAACAGGGATGCTTTCTTT.

The chain recombines TRBV7-9 with TRBJ2-2; tentatively, D is TRBD2 (5 bases). The CDR3 has 12 residues. Germline V gene data show CDR1 as SEHNR and CDR2 as FQNEAQ (reference sequence). Trimming shortened V by 6 bases and J by 6 bases, and 8 bases separated the two germline ends. The CDR3 sequence: CASRDGAGELFF. CDR3 nucleotides: TGTGCCAGCAGAGACGGGGCCGGGGAGCTGTTTTTT.

This chain joins TRBV19 and TRBJ1-5, with D uncertain. The CDR3 consists of 13 residues. Germline V gene sequence: CDR1 LNHDA, CDR2 SQIVND (reference sequence). V was pared by 8 bases and J by 2 bases, with 10 bases between. CDR3 sequence reads: CASRHSGNQPQHF. Here the CDR3 DNA reads TGTGCCAGTCGCCACAGTGGCAATCAGCCCCAGCATTTT.

The chain has TRBV18 and TRBJ1-1; tentatively, D is TRBD1 (6 bases). CDR1 KGHSH and CDR2 LQKENI come from the germline V gene. The V gene lost 5 bases and the J gene lost 0 bases, with 16 bases spanning the gap. CDR3 length equals 16 residues. The DNA of the CDR3 is TGTGCCAGCTCAAGACAGAGGGGGTTCATGAACACTGAAGCTTTCTTT. Encoded protein: CASSRQRGFMNTEAFF.

The V gene is TRBV5-6, the J gene TRBJ2-7; possibly TRBD2 for D (5 bases). Germline loops: CDR1 SGHDT, CDR2 YYEEEE. The V end was cut by 5 bases, the J end by 2 bases, with 14 bases between. This CDR3 region has 14 residues. The CDR3 loop is CASSSDLFPYEQYF. The CDR3 bases are TGTGCCAGCAGTTCGGACTTGTTCCCCTACGAGCAGTACTTC.

The chain has TRBV2 and TRBJ2-7, with D maybe TRBD2 (6 bases). This CDR3 comprises 13 residues. The germline V gene has CDR1 SNHLY and CDR2 FYNNEI. Trimming shortened V by 7 bases and J by 0 bases, and 10 bases separated the two germline ends. The CDR3 DNA follows: TGTGCCAGCAAGATGACTAGCTCCTACGAGCAGTACTTC. Protein sequence: CASKMTSSYEQYF.

The chain couples TRBV27 to TRBJ2-7; 10 nucleotides align to TRBD1. The J segment lost 6 bases and the V segment lost 4 bases, leaving 6 bases of the junction unmatched. Germline CDR1 MNHEY, CDR2 SMNVEV (reference sequence). This CDR3 is 14 amino acids long. As DNA, the CDR3 is TGTGCCAGCAGTTCCCGGGACAGGGGCCCCGAGCAGTACTTC. Protein: CASSSRDRGPEQYF.

V usage is TRBV6-5 and J usage is TRBJ2-5; 7 bases match TRBD1. V trimming: 7 bases; J trimming: 5 bases; junction bases outside the gene matches: 16. The CDR3 totals 16 residues. The germline CDR1 and CDR2 sequences are MNHEY and SVGAGI. CDR3 bases: TGTGCCAGCAACTACTTGCGACAGGGTTCCGAGGAGACCCAGTACTTC. It encodes CASNYLRQGSEETQYF.

The J gene is TRBJ2-2, the V gene TRBV9; possible D gene TRBD2, 5 bases. The V end was cut by 0 bases, the J end by 6 bases, with 21 bases between. This CDR3 region has 18 residues. CDR1 is SGDLS and CDR2 is YYNGEE in the germline V gene. CDR3 protein: CASSVGVRAGEYAGELFF. CDR3 nucleotides: TGTGCCAGCAGCGTAGGAGTGCGGGCTGGAGAATATGCCGGGGAGCTGTTTTTT. The full variable domain, in which reference TRBV9 and TRBJ2-2 provide the parts outside the CDR3, is DSGVTQTPKHLITATGQRVTLRCSPRSGDLSVYWYQQSLDQGLQFLIQYYNGEERAKGNILERFSAQQFPDLHSELNLSSLELGDSALYFCASSVGVRAGEYAGELFFGEGSRLTVL.

The chain employs TRBV29-1 and TRBJ2-1, with 8 bases matching TRBD1. The J segment lost 4 bases and the V segment lost 3 bases, leaving 5 bases of the junction unmatched. CDR1 is SQVTM, CDR2 ANQGSEA, per germline. The CDR3 consists of 14 residues. The CDR3 nucleotides are TGCAGCGTTGACGGGACAGGCGATTACAATGAGCAGTTCTTC. It codes for CSVDGTGDYNEQFF.

The chain employs TRBV9 and TRBJ1-5; no clear D. V dropped 0 bases and J dropped 7 bases, with 14 bases sitting between them. The V gene's germline CDR1 is SGDLS and CDR2 YYNGEE. CDR3 size: 15 residues. CDR3 amino acids: CASSVGPRLGQPQHF. DNA for the CDR3: TGTGCCAGCAGCGTAGGGCCCCGTCTCGGGCAGCCCCAGCATTTT.

The rearrangement uses TRBV7-9 and TRBJ1-2, with 10 bases lining up with TRBD1. Germline V gene sequence: CDR1 SEHNR, CDR2 FQNEAQ (reference sequence). V shed 6 bases, J shed 0 bases, and the junction held 4 bases outside the gene matches. The CDR3 totals 15 residues. The CDR3 is CASRAGQGANYGYTF. CDR3 DNA: TGTGCCAGCAGAGCTGGACAGGGGGCTAACTATGGCTACACCTTC.

This rearrangement joins TRBV27 to TRBJ1-5, with 7 positions matching TRBD1. Germline trimming cut 0 bases from V and 7 bases from J; bases unmatched to any gene: 6. The CDR3 totals 15 residues. Germline assignment: CDR1 MNHEY and CDR2 SMNVEV (reference sequence). CDR3 amino acids: CASSLSKTGRQPQHF. CDR3 DNA sequence: TGTGCCAGCAGTTTATCGAAGACAGGGAGGCAGCCCCAGCATTTT.

The CDR3 DNA sequence: TGCAGCGTTGAAGCAGGAAATGGCTACACCTTC. Its translation: CSVEAGNGYTF. J is TRBJ1-2 and V is TRBV29-1; no definite D call. The CDR3 has 11 amino acids. Germline-derived CDR1 and CDR2 are SQVTM and ANQGSEA. V was clipped by 1 base and J by 6 bases, with 6 bases between them.

This sequence joins TRBV28 and TRBJ2-7; D assignment may be TRBD1 or TRBD2 (7 bases each). Germline V CDR1 and CDR2: MDHEN, SYDVKM. Trimming removed 5 bases from V and 6 bases from J, with 17 bases in between. The CDR3 totals 14 residues. The CDR3 sequence: CASSRDSLAGEQYF. DNA of the CDR3: TGTGCCAGCAGTCGGGACAGTTTAGCGGGCGAGCAGTACTTC.